This T cell receptor beta chain was sequenced in a study of CD8 T cells in ankylosing spondylitis. Findings and limits, study-wide: Characteristic of ankylosing spondylitis blood, it appeared, was a TCR beta motif comprising eight highly homologous variants.

Using its own MiXCR run on the 5' RACE reads, TCRdb lists one record per CDR3 protein. The data hold about 800,000 distinct CDR3 sequences, with 12% observed a single time. The junction had 8 bases not matched to a gene; V was cut back by 3 bases and J by 8 bases. The germline gives CDR1 DFQATT, CDR2 SNEGSKA (reference sequence). There are 14 residues in the CDR3. Comments on this clonotype: Its specificity is unknown.

This TCR was recovered from a male donor with ankylosing spondylitis. J is TRBJ1-4 and V is TRBV20-1, with 8 positions matching TRBD1. Input material: blood, either unsorted or a sorted T cell fraction (not recorded which). The CDR3 region has the DNA TGCAGTGCTAGGAGGGACAGGTCCCGCGAAAAACTGTTTTTT. Amino acid sequence: CSARRDRSREKLFF.